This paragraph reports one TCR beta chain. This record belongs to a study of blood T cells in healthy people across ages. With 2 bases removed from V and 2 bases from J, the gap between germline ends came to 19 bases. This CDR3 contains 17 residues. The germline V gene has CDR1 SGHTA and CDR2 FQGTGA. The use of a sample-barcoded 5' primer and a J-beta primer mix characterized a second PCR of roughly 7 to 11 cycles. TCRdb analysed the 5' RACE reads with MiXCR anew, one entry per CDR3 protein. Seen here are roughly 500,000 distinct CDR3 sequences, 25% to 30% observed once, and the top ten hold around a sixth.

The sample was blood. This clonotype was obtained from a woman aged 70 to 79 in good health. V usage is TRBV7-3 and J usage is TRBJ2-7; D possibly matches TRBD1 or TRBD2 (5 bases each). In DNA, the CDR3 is TGTGCCAGCAGCTTAGTTCACCGAGGGGTCTCTCCCTACGAGCAGTACTTC. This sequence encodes CASSLVHRGVSPYEQYF. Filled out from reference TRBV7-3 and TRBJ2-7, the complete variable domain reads GAGVSQTPSNKVTEKGKYVELRCDPISGHTALYWYRQSLGQGPEFLIYFQGTGAADDSGLPNDRFFAVRPEGSVSTLKIQRTERGDSAVYLCASSLVHRGVSPYEQYFGPGTRLTVT.